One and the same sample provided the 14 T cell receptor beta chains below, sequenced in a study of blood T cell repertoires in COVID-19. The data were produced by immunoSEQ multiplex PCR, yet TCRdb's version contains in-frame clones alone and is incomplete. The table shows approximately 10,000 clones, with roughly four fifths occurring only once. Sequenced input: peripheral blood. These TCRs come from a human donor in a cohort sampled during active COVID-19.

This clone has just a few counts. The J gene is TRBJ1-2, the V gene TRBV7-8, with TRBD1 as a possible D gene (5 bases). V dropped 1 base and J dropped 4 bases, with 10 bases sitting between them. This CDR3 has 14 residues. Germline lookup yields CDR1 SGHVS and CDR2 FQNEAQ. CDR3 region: CASSLEGIGYGYTF. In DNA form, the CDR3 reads TGTGCCAGCAGCTTAGAGGGGATCGGCTATGGCTACACCTTC.

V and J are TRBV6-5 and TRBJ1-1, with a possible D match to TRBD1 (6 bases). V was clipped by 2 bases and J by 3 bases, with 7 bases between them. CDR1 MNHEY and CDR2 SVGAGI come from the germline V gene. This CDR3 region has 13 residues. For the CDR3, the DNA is TGTGCCAGCAGTTACCGACAGGACACTGAAGCTTTCTTT. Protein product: CASSYRQDTEAFF.

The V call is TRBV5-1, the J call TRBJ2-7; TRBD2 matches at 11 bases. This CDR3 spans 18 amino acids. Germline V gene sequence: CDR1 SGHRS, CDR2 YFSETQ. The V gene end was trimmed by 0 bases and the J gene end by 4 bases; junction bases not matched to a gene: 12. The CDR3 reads CASSLESSGGTIGYEQYF. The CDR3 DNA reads TGCGCCAGCAGCTTGGAGTCTAGCGGGGGGACAATAGGGTACGAGCAGTACTTC.

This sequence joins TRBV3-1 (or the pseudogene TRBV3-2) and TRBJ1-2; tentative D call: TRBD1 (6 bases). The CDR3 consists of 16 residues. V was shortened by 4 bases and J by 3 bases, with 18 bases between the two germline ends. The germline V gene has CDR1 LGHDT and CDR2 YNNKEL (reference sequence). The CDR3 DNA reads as TGTGCCAGCAGCCCACAGGGTGCTCGAGTGGACTATGGCTACACCTTC. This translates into CASSPQGARVDYGYTF.

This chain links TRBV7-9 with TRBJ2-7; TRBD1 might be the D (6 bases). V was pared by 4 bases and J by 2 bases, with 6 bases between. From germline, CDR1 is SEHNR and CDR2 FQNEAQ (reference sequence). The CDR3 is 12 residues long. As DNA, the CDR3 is TGTGCCAGCAGCTGGGACACCTACGAGCAGTACTTC. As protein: CASSWDTYEQYF.

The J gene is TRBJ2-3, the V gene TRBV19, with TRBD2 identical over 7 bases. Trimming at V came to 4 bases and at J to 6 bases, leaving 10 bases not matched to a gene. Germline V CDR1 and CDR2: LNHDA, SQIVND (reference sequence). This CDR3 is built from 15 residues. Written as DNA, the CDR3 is TGTGCCAGTAGTACCCAAAGCGGGGCGTCGGATACGCAGTATTTT. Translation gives CASSTQSGASDTQYF.

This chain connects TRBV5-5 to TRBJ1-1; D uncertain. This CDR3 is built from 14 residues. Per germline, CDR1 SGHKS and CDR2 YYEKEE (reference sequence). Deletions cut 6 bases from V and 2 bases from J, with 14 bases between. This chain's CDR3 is CASTFTAYNTEAFF. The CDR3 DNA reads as TGTGCCAGCACCTTTACAGCTTACAACACTGAAGCTTTCTTT.

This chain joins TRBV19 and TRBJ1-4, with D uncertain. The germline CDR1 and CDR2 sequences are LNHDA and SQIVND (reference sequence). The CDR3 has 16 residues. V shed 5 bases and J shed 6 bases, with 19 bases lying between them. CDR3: CASSPQLRGGDEKLFF. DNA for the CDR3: TGTGCCAGTAGTCCCCAGTTGCGGGGTGGCGATGAAAAACTGTTTTTT. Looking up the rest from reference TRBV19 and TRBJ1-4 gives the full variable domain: DGGITQSPKYLFRKEGQNVTLSCEQNLNHDAMYWYRQDPGQGLRLIYYSQIVNDFQKGDIAEGYSVSREKKESFPLTVTSAQKNPTAFYLCASSPQLRGGDEKLFFGSGTQLSVL.

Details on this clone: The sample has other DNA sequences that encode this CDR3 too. This CDR3 is CASSEARYNSPLHF. In DNA, the CDR3 is TGTGCCAGCAGTGAGGCACGTTATAATTCACCCCTCCACTTT. The chain employs TRBV2 and TRBJ1-6; D remains ambiguous. This CDR3 has 14 amino acids. V was cut by 3 bases and J by 4 bases, with 7 bases left in between. The germline V gene encodes CDR1 SNHLY and CDR2 FYNNEI.

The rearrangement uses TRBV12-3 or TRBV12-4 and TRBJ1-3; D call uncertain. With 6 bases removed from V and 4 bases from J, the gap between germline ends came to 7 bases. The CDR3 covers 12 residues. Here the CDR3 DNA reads TGTGCCAGCAGACCTCAGGGAAACACCATATATTTT. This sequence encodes CASRPQGNTIYF.

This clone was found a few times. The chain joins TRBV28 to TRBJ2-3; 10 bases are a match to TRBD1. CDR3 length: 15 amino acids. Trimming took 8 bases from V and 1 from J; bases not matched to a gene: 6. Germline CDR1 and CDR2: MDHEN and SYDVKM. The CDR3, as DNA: TGTGCCAGCCGGACAGGGGGTTGGGGCACAGATACGCAGTATTTT. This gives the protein CASRTGGWGTDTQYF.

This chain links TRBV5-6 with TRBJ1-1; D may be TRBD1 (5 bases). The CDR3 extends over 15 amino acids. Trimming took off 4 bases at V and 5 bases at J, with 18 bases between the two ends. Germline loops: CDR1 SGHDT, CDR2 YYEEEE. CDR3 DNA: TGTGCCAGCAGCCCCCGGTTGGGGGGATGGACTGAAGCTTTCTTT. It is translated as CASSPRLGGWTEAFF.

CDR3 sequence reads: CASNSGRPYYGYTF. CDR3 DNA sequence: TGTGCCAGCAACTCAGGGCGACCTTACTATGGCTACACCTTC. This rearrangement joins TRBV28 to TRBJ1-2; perhaps TRBD1 as D (5 bases). Trimming took off 7 bases at V and 3 bases at J, with 15 bases between the two ends. Germline CDR1 reads MDHEN; CDR2 reads SYDVKM. CDR3 length: 14 residues.

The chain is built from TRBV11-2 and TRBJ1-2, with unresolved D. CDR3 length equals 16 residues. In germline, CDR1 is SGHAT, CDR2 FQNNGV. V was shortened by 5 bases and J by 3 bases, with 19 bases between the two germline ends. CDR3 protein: CASSLETPSHHYGYTF. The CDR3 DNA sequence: TGTGCCAGCAGCCTCGAGACACCTAGCCACCACTATGGCTACACCTTC.